These 22 T cell receptor beta chains share one sample of origin, sequenced in a study of blood T cell repertoires in COVID-19. Sequencing used immunoSEQ multiplex PCR; TCRdb keeps in-frame clones, though not all of them. Found here are about 130,000 clones, around 88% of them singletons; the top ten hold under 3%. Sequencing was carried out using peripheral blood. These receptors came from a man in his 60s with active or convalescent COVID-19.

The rearrangement uses TRBV5-3 and TRBJ2-1; D is perhaps TRBD1 (5 bases). TRBV5-3 is given ORF status, its function remaining uncertain. The CDR3 is 12 residues long. V was clipped by 3 bases and J by 10 bases, with 11 bases between them. The CDR3 sequence: CARSCPQEEQFF. The CDR3 region has the DNA TGTGCCAGAAGCTGCCCACAGGAGGAGCAGTTCTTC.

This clone was observed once. The rearrangement uses TRBV7-8 and TRBJ2-7, with TRBD1 identical over 7 bases. Germline CDR1 and CDR2: SGHVS and FQNEAQ. CDR3 length: 16 residues. Trimming at V came to 6 bases and at J to 0 bases, leaving 11 bases not matched to a gene. CDR3 sequence: CASSYRPGQPSYEQYF. CDR3 sequence (DNA): TGTGCCAGCAGTTATAGACCGGGACAGCCCTCCTACGAGCAGTACTTC.

The CDR3 DNA sequence: TGCAGCGTTGAAGTCGACGGGACAGCTGTCAATGAGCAGTTCTTC. Its protein is CSVEVDGTAVNEQFF. The chain employs TRBV29-1 and TRBJ2-1; TRBD1 aligns across 7 bases. CDR3 length equals 15 residues. The V and J ends lost 1 base and 6 bases, in that order; junction bases with no gene match: 9. Germline lookup yields CDR1 SQVTM and CDR2 ANQGSEA.

The chain joins TRBV6-5 to TRBJ1-5, with 9 bases lining up with TRBD1. This CDR3 is built from 13 residues. Germline CDR1 reads MNHEY; CDR2 reads SVGAGI. V lost 8 bases and J lost 11; bases outside the gene matches: 10. This CDR3 reads CASGTGPLGAQHF. DNA for the CDR3: TGTGCCAGCGGGACAGGGCCTTTGGGGGCCCAGCATTTT.

This clone was counted only a few times. The chain employs TRBV7-8 and TRBJ2-1, with TRBD2 identical over 8 bases. CDR1 is SGHVS, CDR2 FQNEAQ, per germline. Trimming removed 5 bases from V and 7 bases from J; junction bases left unmatched: 22. This CDR3 is built from 19 residues. CDR3 DNA: TGTGCCAGCAGCAAAGCGGGACTAGACCTTGGCCGACGTGGGAATGAGCAGTTCTTC. This codes for CASSKAGLDLGRRGNEQFF.

The rearrangement links TRBV10-2 to TRBJ1-1; D perhaps matches TRBD1 (6 bases). Deletions cut 3 bases from V and 0 bases from J, with 14 bases between. Germline CDR1 WSHSY, CDR2 SAAADI. The CDR3 is 16 residues long. As DNA, the CDR3 is TGCGCCAGCAGTGATACAGGGCGAGGAATGAACACTGAAGCTTTCTTT. It translates to CASSDTGRGMNTEAFF.

The genes are TRBV7-2 and TRBJ2-7; D is perhaps TRBD1 (5 bases). The CDR3 spans 15 residues. Germline V CDR1 and CDR2: SGHTA, FQGNSA. Trimming shortened V by 2 bases and J by 3 bases, and 14 bases separated the two germline ends. The CDR3 protein is CASSLMYAGNYEQYF. CDR3 nucleotides: TGTGCCAGCAGCTTAATGTACGCAGGGAACTACGAGCAGTACTTC.

The V and J genes are TRBV28 and TRBJ2-1; TRBD2 might be the D (6 bases). The CDR3 runs 13 residues. Germline lookup yields CDR1 MDHEN and CDR2 SYDVKM. V was trimmed by 6 bases and J by 8 bases, leaving 14 bases between them. CDR3 sequence: CASSPGGPDEQFF. The DNA of the CDR3 is TGTGCCAGCAGCCCAGGAGGGCCCGATGAGCAGTTCTTC.

This clone has a single count. This chain joins TRBV24-1 and TRBJ2-5; possible D gene TRBD1, 5 bases. Trimming pared 7 bases from V and 1 base from J, leaving 9 bases between. Germline CDR1 and CDR2: KGHDR and SFDVKD. There are 13 residues in the CDR3. Here the CDR3 reads CATSQGSQETQYF. The CDR3, as DNA: TGTGCCACCAGCCAGGGTAGCCAAGAGACCCAGTACTTC.

V usage is TRBV2 and J usage is TRBJ2-5, with D possibly TRBD1 on 6 matching bases. CDR1 SNHLY and CDR2 FYNNEI come from the germline V gene. The CDR3 has 14 residues. The V gene lost 6 bases and the J gene lost 5 bases, with 16 bases spanning the gap. The CDR3 is CASRGRYQGETQYF. The CDR3 DNA sequence: TGTGCCAGCAGAGGTCGATACCAGGGGGAGACCCAGTACTTC.

This clone has only one observation. The rearrangement joins TRBV6-5 to TRBJ1-5; possible D gene TRBD1, 5 bases. The CDR3 length is 14 residues. Trimming removed 7 bases from V and 2 bases from J, with 12 bases in between. Germline V gene data show CDR1 as MNHEY and CDR2 as SVGAGI. This CDR3 reads CASKERGGNQPQHF. In nucleotides, the CDR3 is TGTGCCAGCAAAGAGCGGGGGGGCAATCAGCCCCAGCATTTT.

The chain uses TRBV29-1 and TRBJ1-1; possibly TRBD1 for D (5 bases). The CDR3 spans 14 residues. CDR1 and CDR2 (germline): SQVTM, ANQGSEA. Trimming shortened V by 6 bases and J by 1 base, and 15 bases separated the two germline ends. The CDR3 loop reads CSVPRAGGNTEAFF. DNA of the CDR3: TGCAGCGTCCCACGCGCCGGGGGGAACACTGAAGCTTTCTTT.

The CDR3 loop is CASSSTERAFF. The CDR3 nucleotides are TGTGCCAGCAGTTCCACCGAGCGAGCTTTCTTT. This rearrangement joins TRBV6-5 to TRBJ1-1; D remains ambiguous. CDR3 length equals 11 residues. The V and J ends lost 4 bases and 10 bases respectively, with 10 bases between them. Germline V gene lookup returns CDR1 MNHEY and CDR2 SVGAGI.

The V call is TRBV28, the J call TRBJ1-5, with 8 bases matching TRBD1. This CDR3 spans 15 amino acids. CDR1 is MDHEN and CDR2 is SYDVKM in the germline V gene. The V segment lost 5 bases and the J segment 7 bases; nucleotides outside the gene matches: 10. This CDR3 is CASSPSTGAEQPQHF. For the CDR3, the DNA is TGTGCCAGCAGTCCCTCGACAGGGGCAGAGCAGCCCCAGCATTTT.

The chain uses TRBV2 and TRBJ2-1; possibly TRBD2 for D (5 bases). The CDR3 consists of 14 residues. Between the trimmed V and J ends, which lost 7 bases and 4 bases, there was a span of 14 bases. Germline CDR1 reads SNHLY; CDR2 reads FYNNEI. In nucleotides, the CDR3 is TGTGCCAGCAACCCCACGGGGAAATACAATGAGCAGTTCTTC. It yields the protein CASNPTGKYNEQFF.

The J gene is TRBJ1-5, the V gene TRBV24-1; 9 bases are shared with TRBD1. This CDR3 comprises 15 residues. Germline CDR1 reads KGHDR; CDR2 reads SFDVKD. After removal of 5 bases from V and 6 bases from J, the junction contained 7 bases not matched to a gene. This CDR3 is CATSGDRETGQPQHF. In nucleotides, the CDR3 is TGTGCCACCAGTGGGGACAGGGAAACGGGTCAGCCCCAGCATTTT.

This clone has only a few counts. The CDR3 nucleotides are TGTGCCAGCAGCTTGTATACGGGGGAAGTGAACACTGAAGCTTTCTTT. It codes for CASSLYTGEVNTEAFF. This chain links TRBV11-1 with TRBJ1-1; a possible D gene is TRBD1 (5 bases). The CDR3 is 16 residues long. Trimming shortened V by 3 bases and J by 0 bases, and 14 bases separated the two germline ends. The germline V gene encodes CDR1 SGHAT and CDR2 FQDESV (reference sequence).

In its sample, this clone was seen a few times. This chain uses TRBV2 with TRBJ1-3; no reliable D call. The CDR3 is 16 amino acids. The V end was cut by 2 bases, the J end by 4 bases, with 15 bases between. Germline V gene data show CDR1 as SNHLY and CDR2 as FYNNEI. CDR3 sequence reads: CASSEKPTLNGNTIYF. The CDR3 nucleotides are TGTGCCAGCAGTGAAAAGCCCACCTTAAACGGAAACACCATATATTTT.

This chain connects TRBV9 to TRBJ1-4; 7 nucleotides line up with TRBD1. The CDR3 totals 15 residues. Trimming at V came to 3 bases and at J to 5 bases, leaving 7 bases not matched to a gene. From germline, CDR1 is SGDLS and CDR2 YYNGEE. Here the CDR3 reads CASSAGGTANEKLFF. CDR3 DNA: TGTGCCAGCAGCGCGGGGGGGACAGCGAATGAAAAACTGTTTTTT.

V and J are TRBV4-3 and TRBJ2-2; TRBD2 might be the D (6 bases). There are 19 residues in the CDR3. Looked up from germline, CDR1 is LGHNA and CDR2 is YSLEER. Trimming shortened V by 0 bases and J by 4 bases, and 21 bases separated the two germline ends. CDR3 nucleotides: TGCGCCAGCAGCCAAGAAGTAACGGGGGAGGATGGACTCACCGGGGAGCTGTTTTTT. Protein sequence: CASSQEVTGEDGLTGELFF.

In this sample, this clone turned up once. The V gene is TRBV3-1 (or the pseudogene TRBV3-2), the J gene TRBJ2-7, with 7 bases fitting TRBD2. The CDR3 loop spans 16 amino acids. CDR1 and CDR2 from the germline V gene are LGHDT and YNNKEL (reference sequence). Unmatched junction bases numbered 9, after V lost 1 base and J lost 3 bases. CDR3 nucleotide sequence: TGTGCCAGCAGCCAAGCCAAGCTAGCGGAGGGCTACGAGCAGTACTTC. Protein: CASSQAKLAEGYEQYF.

This sequence joins TRBV4-3 and TRBJ2-3; 8 bases line up with TRBD1. CDR1 LGHNA and CDR2 YSLEER come from the germline V gene. Losses at the gene ends were 4 bases for V and 5 bases for J; bases not matched to a gene: 2. The CDR3 length is 13 residues. For the CDR3, the DNA is TGCGCCAGCAGCCGAGACAGGGGAGATACGCAGTATTTT. Protein product: CASSRDRGDTQYF.